What follows are 27 T cell receptor beta chains derived from one specimen sequenced in a study of memory CD4+ T cells and cytomegalovirus serostatus. Only in-frame clones appear in the TCRdb table, and some are missing; sequencing was by immunoSEQ multiplex PCR. This table has around 54,000 clones, over 70% appearing once. Single viable CD3+CD4+CD8-CD45RO+ cells were sorted as the memory CD4+ T cells. The sample consisted of memory CD4+ T cells from blood. These receptors all come from an adult in good health and CMV-seropositive.

The V and J genes are TRBV7-8 and TRBJ2-1, with 11 bases aligning to TRBD2. Germline V lookup: CDR1 SGHVS, CDR2 FQNEAQ. V lost 5 bases, J lost 15 bases, and 12 bases stayed unmatched. The CDR3 runs to 14 residues. CDR3 region: CASSPGTSGWRRFF. CDR3 DNA: TGTGCCAGCAGCCCCGGGACTAGCGGTTGGAGGCGGTTCTTC. The complete variable domain, with remaining parts taken from reference TRBV7-8 and TRBJ2-1, reads GAGVSQSPRYKVAKRGQDVALRCDPISGHVSLFWYQQALGQGPEFLTYFQNEAQLDKSGLPSDRFFAERPEGSVSTLKIQRTQQEDSAVYLCASSPGTSGWRRFFGPGTRLTVL.

The chain has TRBV30 and TRBJ2-2, with TRBD1 as a possible D gene (5 bases). The CDR3 extends over 11 amino acids. CDR1 and CDR2 from the germline V gene are GTSNPN and SVGIG (reference sequence). V was shortened by 4 bases and J by 6 bases, with 6 bases between the two germline ends. The CDR3 nucleotides read TGTGCCTGGAAAGGGGCCGGGGAGCTGTTTTTT. Translating it yields CAWKGAGELFF.

The V gene is TRBV27, the J gene TRBJ2-1, with 7 bases aligning to TRBD1. This CDR3 spans 15 amino acids. The germline V gene encodes CDR1 MNHEY and CDR2 SMNVEV (reference sequence). V lost 1 base to trimming and J lost 4 bases; unmatched junction nucleotides: 4. This chain's CDR3 is CASSLLGGQYNEQFF. The CDR3 DNA reads TGTGCCAGCAGTTTATTAGGGGGACAGTACAATGAGCAGTTCTTC.

This chain uses TRBV10-3 with TRBJ1-2, with D maybe TRBD1 (5 bases). The germline gives CDR1 ENHRY, CDR2 SYGVKD. The CDR3 consists of 12 residues. Trimming took 8 bases from V and 4 from J, leaving 11 bases between them. The CDR3, as DNA: TGTGCCATCGGGGCAGGGACCTATGGCTACACCTTC. This gives the protein CAIGAGTYGYTF.

The CDR3 loop is CATNGDGKDTQYF. As DNA, the CDR3 is TGTGCCACCAATGGGGACGGTAAAGATACGCAGTATTTT. This rearrangement joins TRBV28 to TRBJ2-3; D tentatively fits TRBD1 or TRBD2 (5 bases each). Per the germline V gene, CDR1 is MDHEN and CDR2 is SYDVKM. V dropped 10 bases and J dropped 5 bases, with 16 bases sitting between them. This CDR3 has 13 residues.

This clone showed up just once. This chain connects TRBV5-1 to TRBJ2-7; 10 positions agree with TRBD1. With 0 bases clipped from V and 6 bases from J, the junction kept 9 bases outside the gene matches. Germline loops: CDR1 SGHRS, CDR2 YFSETQ. The CDR3 length is 16 residues. CDR3 region: CASSLAGTGVPGEQYV. The DNA of the CDR3 is TGCGCCAGCAGCTTGGCCGGGACAGGGGTTCCTGGCGAGCAGTACGTC.

The chain links TRBV4-3 to TRBJ1-3; D is undetermined. Germline lookup yields CDR1 LGHNA and CDR2 YSLEER. Deletions cut 0 bases from V and 4 bases from J, with 16 bases between. This CDR3 region has 17 residues. The CDR3 region is CASSQEVVGRYGNTIYF. The CDR3 DNA reads as TGCGCCAGCAGCCAAGAGGTCGTGGGTCGCTACGGAAACACCATATATTTT.

The V call is TRBV11-3, the J call TRBJ2-6; no reliable D call. Germline V gives CDR1 SGHNT, CDR2 YENEEA. The CDR3 length is 15 residues. Trimming left V 7 bases short and J 0 bases short, with 10 bases between. CDR3 in DNA: TGTGCCAGCACCCCTAGTCGCTCTGGGGCCAACGTCCTGACTTTC. Its protein is CASTPSRSGANVLTF.

This chain joins TRBV5-6 and TRBJ2-1, with D uncertain. Per the germline V gene, CDR1 is SGHDT and CDR2 is YYEEEE. V lost 1 base and J lost 10, with 18 bases in between. CDR3 size: 15 residues. The CDR3, as DNA: TGTGCCAGCAGCTTGCCCCAGGATTCAAAGGTAGAGCAGTTCTTC. Its protein is CASSLPQDSKVEQFF.

This CDR3 is CATSTGFRGLDTEAFF. As DNA, the CDR3 is TGTGCCACCAGCACCGGCTTTCGCGGCTTGGACACTGAAGCTTTCTTT. The rearrangement links TRBV15 to TRBJ1-1, with D uncertain. CDR3 size: 16 residues. Trimming left V 4 bases short and J 3 bases short, with 18 bases between. Germline V gene sequence: CDR1 LNHNV, CDR2 YYDKDF (reference sequence).

This clone was seen a handful of times. The chain combines TRBV2 with TRBJ1-1; the D gene is possibly TRBD1 (5 bases). This CDR3 region has 13 residues. The germline V and J ends were trimmed by 8 bases and 2 bases, with 12 bases remaining between them. The germline gives CDR1 SNHLY, CDR2 FYNNEI. The CDR3 here is CASLGHLNTEAFF. In nucleotides, the CDR3 is TGTGCCAGCCTAGGACACCTAAACACTGAAGCTTTCTTT.

The V gene is TRBV10-1, the J gene TRBJ2-2, with D tentatively TRBD1 (7 bases). The CDR3 is 14 residues long. Germline values: CDR1 WNHNN, CDR2 SYGVQD (reference sequence). V gave up 6 bases and J gave up 3 bases, with 11 bases separating them. In nucleotides, the CDR3 is TGCGCCAGCAGGGAGGGACAGCACACCGGGGAGCTGTTTTTT. Translation gives CASREGQHTGELFF.

This clone was counted between two and nine times. The chain recombines TRBV18 with TRBJ2-5; possibly TRBD2 for D (6 bases). Germline CDR1 reads KGHSH; CDR2 reads LQKENI. The CDR3 spans 15 residues. V was trimmed by 1 base and J by 0 bases, leaving 9 bases between them. The CDR3 DNA sequence: TGTGCCAGCTCACCACGTGGAGGGAACCAAGAGACCCAGTACTTC. It codes for CASSPRGGNQETQYF.

The chain joins TRBV19 to TRBJ2-2; the match to TRBD2 covers 13 bases. This CDR3 is built from 16 residues. Germline assignment: CDR1 LNHDA and CDR2 SQIVND (reference sequence). V was pared by 5 bases and J by 4 bases, with 4 bases of the junction left unmatched. In DNA form, the CDR3 reads TGTGCCAGTAGTGGACTAGCGGGAGTGGGCACCGGGGAGCTGTTTTTT. Translated: CASSGLAGVGTGELFF.

This chain uses TRBV18 with TRBJ2-7, with TRBD2 matching 11 bases. J lost 7 bases, V lost 8 bases, and 7 bases had no gene match. There are 13 residues in the CDR3. Germline CDR1 is KGHSH and CDR2 is LQKENI. In DNA form, the CDR3 reads TGTGCCAGCGGTAGCGGGAGGGCGGAAGAGCAGTACTTC. As protein: CASGSGRAEEQYF.

This clone was picked up a small number of times. The CDR3 bases are TGCGCCAGCAGCGGTCAGGGAGGGGGCTATAACGAGCAGTACTTC. It is translated as CASSGQGGGYNEQYF. This rearrangement joins TRBV5-1 to TRBJ2-7; either TRBD1 or TRBD2 may supply D (7 bases each). Trimming left V 4 bases short and J 5 bases short, with 19 bases between. The germline V gene has CDR1 SGHRS and CDR2 YFSETQ. The CDR3 totals 15 residues.

The CDR3 is CASSGGQGLQETQYF. CDR3 sequence (DNA): TGCGCCAGCAGCGGCGGACAGGGTCTTCAAGAGACCCAGTACTTC. V gene TRBV5-1 combines with J gene TRBJ2-5; 8 nucleotides agree with TRBD1. The CDR3 sequence is 15 residues long. Per germline, CDR1 SGHRS and CDR2 YFSETQ. V lost 4 bases to trimming and J lost 2 bases; unmatched junction nucleotides: 7.

This sequence joins TRBV28 and TRBJ2-7; 10 bases agree with TRBD1. CDR3 length equals 15 residues. Trimming cost V 6 bases and J 1 base; bases outside gene matches: 6. Germline CDR1 reads MDHEN; CDR2 reads SYDVKM. CDR3 loop: CASRRDRGSSYEQYF. The CDR3, as DNA: TGTGCCAGCAGAAGGGACAGGGGATCATCCTACGAGCAGTACTTC.

The chain's CDR3 is CASSHITGGHQSSGNTIYF. The DNA of the CDR3 is TGCGCCAGCAGCCATATCACCGGGGGACATCAGAGCTCTGGAAACACCATATATTTT. The genes are TRBV4-1 and TRBJ1-3, with D perhaps TRBD1 (6 bases). CDR1 and CDR2 from the germline V gene are MGHRA and YSYEKL. The CDR3 length is 19 residues. V was trimmed by 3 bases and J by 0 bases, leaving 21 bases between them.

The chain carries TRBV7-2 and TRBJ1-5, with D tentatively TRBD1 (5 bases). The germline CDR1 and CDR2 sequences are SGHTA and FQGNSA. V was trimmed by 0 bases and J by 15 bases, leaving 15 bases between them. The CDR3 has 13 residues. The CDR3: CASSLAAGTGGHF. CDR3 sequence (DNA): TGTGCCAGCAGCTTAGCTGCGGGGACGGGAGGGCATTTT.

The chain uses TRBV6-5 and TRBJ1-2; 8 positions match TRBD1. Germline-derived CDR1 and CDR2 are MNHEY and SVGAGI. This CDR3 region has 14 residues. The V segment lost 8 bases and the J segment 7 bases; nucleotides outside the gene matches: 12. The chain's CDR3 is CASQRGQGAFGYTF. The CDR3 region has the DNA TGTGCCAGCCAACGAGGGCAGGGGGCGTTTGGCTACACCTTC.

The chain recombines TRBV19 with TRBJ2-1; 8 bases map to TRBD2. Per germline, CDR1 LNHDA and CDR2 SQIVND (reference sequence). With 5 bases clipped from V and 0 bases from J, the junction kept 9 bases outside the gene matches. The CDR3 is 17 residues long. Here the CDR3 reads CASSPKQGLVSYNEQFF. As DNA, the CDR3 is TGTGCCAGTAGTCCAAAACAGGGACTAGTCTCCTACAATGAGCAGTTCTTC.

This chain uses TRBV9 with TRBJ1-2; TRBD1 might be the D (6 bases). V lost 5 bases to trimming and J lost 6 bases, with 14 bases between them. This CDR3 comprises 13 residues. Looked up from germline, CDR1 is SGDLS and CDR2 is YYNGEE. CDR3 amino acids: CASRKQGADGYTF. CDR3 sequence (DNA): TGTGCCAGCAGAAAACAGGGCGCCGATGGCTACACCTTC.

The chain's CDR3 is CASSLYTNTEAFF. The CDR3 region has the DNA TGTGCCAGCAGCTTATATACAAACACTGAAGCTTTCTTT. The chain is built from TRBV7-8 and TRBJ1-1; no clear D gene. The CDR3 runs to 13 residues. Germline V gives CDR1 SGHVS, CDR2 FQNEAQ. Trimming removed 2 bases from V and 2 bases from J, with 6 bases in between.

This chain links TRBV19 with TRBJ2-2; no definite D call. CDR1 is LNHDA, CDR2 SQIVND, per germline (reference sequence). This CDR3 is built from 15 residues. Trimming cost V 2 bases and J 2 bases, with 9 bases left between them. CDR3 DNA sequence: TGTGCCAGTAGTATATCTGGTTACAACACCGGGGAGCTGTTTTTT. Protein sequence: CASSISGYNTGELFF.

This chain connects TRBV9 to TRBJ1-3; no clear D. This CDR3 spans 13 amino acids. Trimming cost V 2 bases and J 4 bases, with 7 bases left between them. CDR1 is SGDLS and CDR2 is YYNGEE in the germline V gene. CDR3 in amino acids: CASSVGPGNTIYF. The CDR3, as DNA: TGTGCCAGCAGCGTTGGCCCGGGAAACACCATATATTTT.

The V gene is TRBV28, the J gene TRBJ1-5, with D possibly matching TRBD1 (5 bases). CDR1 is MDHEN, CDR2 SYDVKM, per germline. The CDR3 has 14 amino acids. Trimming left V 8 bases short and J 4 bases short, with 15 bases between. CDR3 region: CASLRTNTNQPQHF. The CDR3 DNA reads as TGTGCCAGCCTTAGGACAAATACTAATCAGCCCCAGCATTTT.